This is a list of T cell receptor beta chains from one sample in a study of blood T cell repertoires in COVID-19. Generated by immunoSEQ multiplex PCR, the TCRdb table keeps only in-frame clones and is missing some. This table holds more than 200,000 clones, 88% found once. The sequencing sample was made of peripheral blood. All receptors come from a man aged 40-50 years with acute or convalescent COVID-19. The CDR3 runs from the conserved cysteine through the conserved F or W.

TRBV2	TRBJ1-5	CASSKTRSQPQHF
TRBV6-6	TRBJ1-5	CASSYPGQLNQPQHF
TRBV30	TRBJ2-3	CAWNLGRGGSTDTQYF
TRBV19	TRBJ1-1	CASSPSSDRGKRGTEAFF
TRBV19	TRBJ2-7	CASTIRADSYEQYF
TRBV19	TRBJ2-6	CASSIGQFSGANVLTF
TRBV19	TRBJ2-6	CASSRLPGQGGSGANVLTF
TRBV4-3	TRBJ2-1	CASGSWGGGYNEQFF
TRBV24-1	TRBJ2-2	CATSETGAGVGELFF
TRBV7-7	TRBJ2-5	CASSPRLAETQYF
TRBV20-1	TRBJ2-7	CSASKQGTYEQYF
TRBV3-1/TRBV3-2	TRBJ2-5	CASSHPSGTGETQYF
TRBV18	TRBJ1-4	CASSQTFSNEKLFF
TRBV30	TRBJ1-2	CAWSPGGWYGYTF
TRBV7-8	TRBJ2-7	CASSPPSVNEQYF
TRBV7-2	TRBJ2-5	CASSGRWGEETQYF
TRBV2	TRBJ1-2	CASSETGYGYTF
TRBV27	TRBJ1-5	CASRLNRAQPQHF
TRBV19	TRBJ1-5	CASSISRANQPQHF
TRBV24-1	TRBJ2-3	CATSDPSGGAKDTQYF